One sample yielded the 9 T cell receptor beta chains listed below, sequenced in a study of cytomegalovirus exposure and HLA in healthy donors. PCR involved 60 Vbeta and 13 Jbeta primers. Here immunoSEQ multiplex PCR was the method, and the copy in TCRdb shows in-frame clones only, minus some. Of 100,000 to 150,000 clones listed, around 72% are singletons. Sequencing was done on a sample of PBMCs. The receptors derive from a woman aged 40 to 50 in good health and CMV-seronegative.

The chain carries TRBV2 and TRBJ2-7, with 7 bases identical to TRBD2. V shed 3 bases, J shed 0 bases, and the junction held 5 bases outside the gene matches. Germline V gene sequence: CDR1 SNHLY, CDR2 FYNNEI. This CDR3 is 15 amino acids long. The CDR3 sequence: CASSDDGRSSYEQYF. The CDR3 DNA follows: TGTGCCAGCAGTGACGACGGGAGGTCCTCCTACGAGCAGTACTTC.

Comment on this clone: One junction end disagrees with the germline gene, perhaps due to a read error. CDR3 loop: CASSDSLAGTNGLTF. In DNA form, the CDR3 reads TGTGCCAGCAGTGACTCCCTGGCAGGCACCAACGGCCTGACTTTC. V usage is TRBV2 and J usage is TRBJ2-6; D unclear. CDR1 and CDR2 from the germline V gene are SNHLY and FYNNEI. The CDR3 sequence is 15 residues long. Filled out from reference TRBV2 and TRBJ2-6, the complete variable domain reads EPEVTQTPSHQVTQMGQEVILRCVPISNHLYFYWYRQILGQKVEFLVSFYNNEISEKSEIFDDQFSVERPDGSNFTLKIRSTKLEDSAMYFCASSDSLAGTNGLTFGAGSRLTVL.

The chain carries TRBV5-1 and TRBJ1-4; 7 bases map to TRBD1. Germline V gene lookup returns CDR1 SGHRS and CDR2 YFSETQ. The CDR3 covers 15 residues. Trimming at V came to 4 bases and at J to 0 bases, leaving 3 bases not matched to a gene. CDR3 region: CASSQTGATNEKLFF. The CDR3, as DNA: TGCGCCAGCAGCCAAACAGGGGCAACTAATGAAAAACTGTTTTTT. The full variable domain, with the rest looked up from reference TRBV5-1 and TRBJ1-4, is KAGVTQTPRYLIKTRGQQVTLSCSPISGHRSVSWYQQTPGQGLQFLFEYFSETQRNKGNFPGRFSGRQFSNSRSEMNVSTLELGDSALYLCASSQTGATNEKLFFGSGTQLSVL.

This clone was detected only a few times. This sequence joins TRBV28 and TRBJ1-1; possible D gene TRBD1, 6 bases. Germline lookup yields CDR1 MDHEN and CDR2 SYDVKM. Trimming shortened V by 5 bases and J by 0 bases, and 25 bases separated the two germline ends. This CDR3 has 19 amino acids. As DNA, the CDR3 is TGTGCCAGCAGTCCGAATACAGTAACAGGGCTCATGATGAACACTGAAGCTTTCTTT. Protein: CASSPNTVTGLMMNTEAFF. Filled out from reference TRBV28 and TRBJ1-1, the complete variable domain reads DVKVTQSSRYLVKRTGEKVFLECVQDMDHENMFWYRQDPGLGLRLIYFSYDVKMKEKGDIPEGYSVSREKKERFSLILESASTNQTSMYLCASSPNTVTGLMMNTEAFFGQGTRLTVV.

The DNA for the CDR3 is TGCGCCAGCAGTCCCCTGGGAGAGGCGCCCGCCTACGAGCAGTACTTC. Amino acid sequence: CASSPLGEAPAYEQYF. The J gene is TRBJ2-5, the V gene TRBV23-1, with a tentative D call TRBD2 (5 bases). The end of the DNA fits TRBJ2-7 better, so the J call may be wrong. TRBV23-1 is given ORF status, its function remaining uncertain. The CDR3 totals 16 residues.

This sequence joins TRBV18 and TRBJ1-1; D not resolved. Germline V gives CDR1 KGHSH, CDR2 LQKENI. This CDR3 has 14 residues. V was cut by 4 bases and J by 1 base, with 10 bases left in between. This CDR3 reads CASSQGTGNTEAFF. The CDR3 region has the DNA TGTGCCAGCTCACAAGGTACGGGGAACACTGAAGCTTTCTTT.

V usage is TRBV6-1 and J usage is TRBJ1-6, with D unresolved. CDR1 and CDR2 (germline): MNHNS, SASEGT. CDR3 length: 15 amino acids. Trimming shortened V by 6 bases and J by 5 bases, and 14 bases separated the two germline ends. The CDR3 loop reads CASREIESNNSPLHF. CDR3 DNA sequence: TGTGCCAGCAGGGAAATAGAAAGCAATAATTCACCCCTCCACTTT.

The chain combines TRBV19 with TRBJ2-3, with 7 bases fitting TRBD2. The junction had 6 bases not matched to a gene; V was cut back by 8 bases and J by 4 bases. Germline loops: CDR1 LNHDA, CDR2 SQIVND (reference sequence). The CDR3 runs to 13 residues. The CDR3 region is CASGGTTADTQYF. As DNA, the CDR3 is TGTGCCAGTGGGGGGACTACCGCAGATACGCAGTATTTT.

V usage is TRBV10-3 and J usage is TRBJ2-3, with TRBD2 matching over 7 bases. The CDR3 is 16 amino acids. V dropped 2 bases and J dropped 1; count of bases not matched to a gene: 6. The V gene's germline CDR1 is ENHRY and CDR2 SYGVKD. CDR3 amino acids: CAISEGRGSRTDTQYF. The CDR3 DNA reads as TGTGCCATCAGTGAGGGGAGGGGCTCTCGCACAGATACGCAGTATTTT.